These 25 T cell receptor beta chains came from one sample sequenced in a study of blood T cell repertoires in COVID-19. Libraries were prepared by immunoSEQ multiplex PCR; TCRdb keeps only in-frame clonotypes and omits some of them. The sample has about 100,000 clones, approximately 83% seen once. Input material: PBMCs or T cells enriched from blood (not recorded which). The receptors shown here come from a woman aged 45 to 65 who had recovered from COVID-19.

The chain joins TRBV24-1 to TRBJ2-7; a weak D match, TRBD1 (7 bases). CDR1 is KGHDR and CDR2 is SFDVKD in the germline V gene. The CDR3 consists of 13 residues. The V and J ends lost 5 bases and 6 bases respectively, with 13 bases between them. CDR3 in DNA: TGTGCCACCAGTGCGTGGCAGGGGGGCGAGCAGTACTTC. As protein: CATSAWQGGEQYF.

The chain combines TRBV2 with TRBJ1-3; D not resolved. This CDR3 has 16 amino acids. The germline gives CDR1 SNHLY, CDR2 FYNNEI. V was pared by 4 bases and J by 0 bases, with 13 bases between. The CDR3, as DNA: TGTGCCAGCAGTGTAGCCAGGACTAGCTCTGGAAACACCATATATTTT. It yields the protein CASSVARTSSGNTIYF. The variable domain in full, completed from reference TRBV2 and TRBJ1-3, reads EPEVTQTPSHQVTQMGQEVILRCVPISNHLYFYWYRQILGQKVEFLVSFYNNEISEKSEIFDDQFSVERPDGSNFTLKIRSTKLEDSAMYFCASSVARTSSGNTIYFGEGSWLTVV.

This chain uses TRBV28 with TRBJ2-7, with a possible D match to TRBD1 (6 bases). Trimming took 7 bases from V and 7 from J, leaving 17 bases between them. Germline CDR1 is MDHEN and CDR2 is SYDVKM. This CDR3 contains 13 residues. In DNA, the CDR3 is TGTGCCAGCATCCGAGTGGGGGCTCGGGAGCAGTACTTC. Protein sequence: CASIRVGAREQYF.

The table lists this clone with a count of one. The J gene is TRBJ2-7, the V gene TRBV7-9; 10 bases match TRBD1. The CDR3 is 14 residues long. Losses at the gene ends were 7 bases for V and 9 bases for J; bases not matched to a gene: 12. Germline V CDR1 and CDR2: SEHNR, FQNEAQ (reference sequence). In DNA form, the CDR3 reads TGTGCCAGCACGGGACAGGGGTCCCCTTTTGGGCAGTACTTC. Translation gives CASTGQGSPFGQYF.

The chain couples TRBV28 to TRBJ1-1, with 7 bases matching TRBD1. The CDR3 totals 13 residues. Trimming took 6 bases from V and 5 from J; bases not matched to a gene: 6. Germline V gene lookup returns CDR1 MDHEN and CDR2 SYDVKM. CDR3 DNA sequence: TGTGCCAGCAGCCGACAGGGAAGGACTGAAGCTTTCTTT. Translated: CASSRQGRTEAFF.

In its sample, this clone was seen once. The V gene is TRBV3-1 (or the pseudogene TRBV3-2), the J gene TRBJ2-7; possible D gene TRBD2, 6 bases. Germline CDR1 LGHDT, CDR2 YNNKEL (reference sequence). The CDR3 is 14 amino acids. Trimming pared 5 bases from V and 2 bases from J, leaving 13 bases between. CDR3 sequence: CASSWTGSPYEQYF. The CDR3 nucleotides are TGTGCCAGCAGCTGGACCGGGAGCCCCTACGAGCAGTACTTC.

The chain carries TRBV7-9 and TRBJ1-1; 8 nucleotides line up with TRBD1. J gave up 3 bases and V 5 bases, and 5 bases lay outside the gene matches. In germline, CDR1 is SEHNR, CDR2 FQNEAQ (reference sequence). The CDR3 runs to 14 residues. CDR3: CASSRTGGDTEAFF. The CDR3 coding sequence is TGTGCCAGCAGCCGAACAGGGGGGGACACTGAAGCTTTCTTT.

The gene calls are TRBV11-2 and TRBJ2-2; 8 bases match TRBD2. V shed 1 base and J 1 base; nucleotides not matched to a gene: 2. The CDR3 runs to 16 residues. Germline lookup yields CDR1 SGHAT and CDR2 FQNNGV. CDR3 nucleotide sequence: TGTGCCAGCAGCTTAGGGAGCGGGGGGAACACCGGGGAGCTGTTTTTT. Translated, it gives CASSLGSGGNTGELFF. The variable domain in full, with the rest retrieved from reference TRBV11-2 and TRBJ2-2, is EAGVAQSPRYKIIEKRQSVAFWCNPISGHATLYWYQQILGQGPKLLIQFQNNGVVDDSQLPKDRFSAERLKGVDSTLKIQPAKLEDSAVYLCASSLGSGGNTGELFFGEGSRLTVL.

This rearrangement joins TRBV24-1 to TRBJ2-7; 8 nucleotides match TRBD1. The germline gives CDR1 KGHDR, CDR2 SFDVKD. J was trimmed by 0 bases and V by 2 bases; bases with no gene match: 8. This CDR3 has 17 amino acids. The CDR3 loop is CATSDSPAGGHSYEQYF. The CDR3 DNA reads TGTGCCACCAGTGATTCACCTGCAGGGGGCCACTCCTACGAGCAGTACTTC.

The genes are TRBV19 and TRBJ1-3; D ambiguous. Germline lookup yields CDR1 LNHDA and CDR2 SQIVND (reference sequence). The CDR3 is 15 residues long. The V gene lost 7 bases and the J gene lost 0 bases, with 13 bases spanning the gap. The chain's CDR3 is CASTAEGYSGNTIYF. Here the CDR3 DNA reads TGTGCCAGTACCGCAGAGGGATACTCTGGAAACACCATATATTTT.

The V gene is TRBV30, the J gene TRBJ1-1; perhaps TRBD1 as D (5 bases). CDR1 GTSNPN and CDR2 SVGIG come from the germline V gene (reference sequence). V dropped 2 bases and J dropped 8 bases, with 15 bases sitting between them. The CDR3 has 13 amino acids. CDR3 sequence (DNA): TGTGCCTGGAGTCAGGGATCCCGGACAGAAGCTTTCTTT. Its translation: CAWSQGSRTEAFF.

The chain recombines TRBV28 with TRBJ1-3; D remains ambiguous. The V and J ends lost 3 bases and 1 base respectively, with 7 bases between them. Germline V gene data show CDR1 as MDHEN and CDR2 as SYDVKM. This CDR3 has 14 amino acids. CDR3 sequence: CASSFPGSGNTIYF. In DNA form, the CDR3 reads TGTGCCAGCAGTTTTCCCGGGTCTGGAAACACCATATATTTT.

This chain uses TRBV2 with TRBJ2-5, with 7 positions matching TRBD1. Losses at the gene ends were 5 bases for V and 4 bases for J; bases not matched to a gene: 10. From germline, CDR1 is SNHLY and CDR2 FYNNEI. This CDR3 region has 15 residues. The CDR3 loop is CASSLGQSSVETQYF. The CDR3 DNA follows: TGTGCCAGCAGTTTGGGACAGAGTAGCGTAGAGACCCAGTACTTC.

The chain employs TRBV19 and TRBJ1-5, with 9 bases identical to TRBD1. V shed 3 bases, J shed 6 bases, and the junction held 12 bases outside the gene matches. Germline CDR1 LNHDA, CDR2 SQIVND (reference sequence). The CDR3 has 17 residues. The chain's CDR3 is CASSMGSGTGFGQPQHF. CDR3 sequence (DNA): TGTGCCAGTAGTATGGGATCAGGGACAGGGTTCGGTCAGCCCCAGCATTTT. Drawing the rest from reference TRBV19 and TRBJ1-5, the complete variable domain is DGGITQSPKYLFRKEGQNVTLSCEQNLNHDAMYWYRQDPGQGLRLIYYSQIVNDFQKGDIAEGYSVSREKKESFPLTVTSAQKNPTAFYLCASSMGSGTGFGQPQHFGDGTRLSIL.

The rearrangement links TRBV29-1 to TRBJ1-2, with TRBD1 matching 10 bases. The V segment lost 6 bases and the J segment 1 base; nucleotides outside the gene matches: 5. Germline loops: CDR1 SQVTM, CDR2 ANQGSEA. The CDR3 is 14 residues long. The DNA of the CDR3 is TGCAGCGTCCGCGACAGGGGGCTTAACTATGGCTACACCTTC. Translating gives CSVRDRGLNYGYTF.

The rearrangement joins TRBV3-1 (or the pseudogene TRBV3-2) to TRBJ2-3, with 13 bases that match TRBD2. V lost 3 bases and J lost 5; bases outside the gene matches: 2. The CDR3 is made up of 15 amino acids. The germline CDR1 and CDR2 sequences are LGHDT and YNNKEL (reference sequence). The CDR3 bases are TGTGCCAGCAGCCATAGACTAGCGGGAGGAGATACGCAGTATTTT. This encodes CASSHRLAGGDTQYF.

This clone has more than one count but fewer than ten. The chain uses TRBV7-8 and TRBJ2-3, with D perhaps TRBD1 (5 bases). Between the trimmed V and J ends, which lost 4 bases and 0 bases, there was a span of 11 bases. Germline-derived CDR1 and CDR2 are SGHVS and FQNEAQ. The CDR3 is 15 amino acids. The CDR3 region is CASSSQGASTDTQYF. Written as DNA, the CDR3 is TGTGCCAGCAGCTCCCAAGGGGCTAGCACAGATACGCAGTATTTT.

This chain links TRBV11-2 with TRBJ2-7, with D maybe TRBD1 (5 bases). CDR3 length equals 14 residues. Germline values: CDR1 SGHAT, CDR2 FQNNGV. Between the trimmed V and J ends, which lost 1 base and 3 bases, there was a span of 10 bases. The CDR3 bases are TGTGCCAGCAGCTTAGGGCGGCAGGGCTACGAGCAGTACTTC. Residues: CASSLGRQGYEQYF.

The chain links TRBV27 to TRBJ2-7, with 8 bases aligning to TRBD1. The length of the CDR3 is 16 residues. The V gene end was trimmed by 5 bases and the J gene end by 5 bases; junction bases not matched to a gene: 14. Germline CDR1 reads MNHEY; CDR2 reads SMNVEV (reference sequence). Here the CDR3 reads CASSRPQGARKNEQYF. In DNA form, the CDR3 reads TGTGCCAGCAGTAGGCCTCAGGGGGCTCGTAAGAACGAGCAGTACTTC.

This clone was observed once. This chain uses TRBV19 with TRBJ2-4, with 9 bases that match TRBD1. The V gene's germline CDR1 is LNHDA and CDR2 SQIVND (reference sequence). The junction had 10 bases not matched to a gene; V was cut back by 6 bases and J by 1 base. The CDR3 sequence is 17 residues long. The CDR3 nucleotides are TGTGCCAGTAGCAAGACAACAGGGGGCGCTGCCAAAAACATTCAGTACTTC. Protein product: CASSKTTGGAAKNIQYF.

This clone appeared a few times. DNA of the CDR3: TGTGCCAGCAGTACAGGGAACTATGGCTACACCTTC. It codes for CASSTGNYGYTF. The V call is TRBV28, the J call TRBJ1-2; TRBD1 might be the D (6 bases). The CDR3 extends over 12 amino acids. Germline CDR1 is MDHEN and CDR2 is SYDVKM. With 5 bases removed from V and 2 bases from J, the gap between germline ends came to 6 bases.

The sample holds a few counts of this clone. CDR3 amino acids: CSALEGAEQYF. The CDR3 nucleotides are TGCAGTGCTCTGGAGGGGGCCGAGCAGTACTTC. This chain links TRBV20-1 with TRBJ2-7, with D maybe TRBD1 (7 bases). The CDR3 has 11 residues. The germline V gene encodes CDR1 DFQATT and CDR2 SNEGSKA (reference sequence). Trimming took off 5 bases at V and 6 bases at J, with 11 bases between the two ends.

The genes are TRBV7-9 and TRBJ1-4; 9 bases align to TRBD1. Germline assignment: CDR1 SEHNR and CDR2 FQNEAQ (reference sequence). Unmatched junction bases numbered 9, after V lost 8 bases and J lost 8 bases. There are 14 residues in the CDR3. CDR3 loop: CASGRDRAEEKLFF. The CDR3, as DNA: TGTGCCAGCGGACGGGACAGGGCGGAAGAAAAACTGTTTTTT. Full variable domain (remainder filled in from reference TRBV7-9 and TRBJ1-4): DTGVSQNPRHKITKRGQNVTFRCDPISEHNRLYWYRQTLGQGPEFLTYFQNEAQLEKSRLLSDRFSAERPKGSFSTLEIQRTEQGDSAMYLCASGRDRAEEKLFFGSGTQLSVL.

V is TRBV15 and J is TRBJ2-2; TRBD1 matches at 8 bases. The CDR3 runs 14 residues. Unmatched junction bases numbered 6, after V lost 6 bases and J lost 6 bases. Germline-derived CDR1 and CDR2 are LNHNV and YYDKDF (reference sequence). CDR3 protein: CATSGIRGPGELFF. CDR3 nucleotide sequence: TGTGCCACCAGTGGAATCAGGGGGCCCGGGGAGCTGTTTTTT.

The chain is built from TRBV9 and TRBJ2-2, with D possibly matching TRBD2 (6 bases). Germline V CDR1 and CDR2: SGDLS, YYNGEE. This CDR3 comprises 16 residues. Trimming removed 3 bases at V and 4 bases at J, with 16 bases between. CDR3 DNA sequence: TGTGCCAGCAGCGCCCGCCGGGACTTCCTCACCGGGGAGCTGTTTTTT. Translating gives CASSARRDFLTGELFF.